This T cell receptor (beta chain) comes out of a study of response to subunit inactivated influenza vaccine. General study points: The authors suggested that every seasonal influenza vaccination recruits few new T cells.

At least ten counts were recorded for this clonotype. Its matching antigen is unknown. TCRdb recomputed calls from the RT-PCR reads with MiXCR, one row per CDR3 protein. The repertoire includes 450,000 to 600,000 distinct CDR3 sequences, around 7.7% of them detected once, and around 14% sits in the top ten. Material: PBMCs from blood, obtained approximately 25 months after vaccination. This receptor was identified in a man between 50 and 75 years old who received an inactivated influenza vaccine.

Written as DNA, the CDR3 is TGCGCCAGCAGCTTGGTGGGGGCGATTATACTAGCGGGGCACAATGAGCAGTTCTTC. It specifies CASSLVGAIILAGHNEQFF. The chain combines TRBV5-1 with TRBJ2-1; 10 bases map to TRBD2. V was clipped by 0 bases and J by 5 bases; unmatched bases: 14. Germline CDR1 SGHRS, CDR2 YFSETQ. This CDR3 is built from 19 residues.